This TCR beta chain was captured by sequencing in a study of T cells expressing NK-cell markers. As for the study in general: Sorted CD3+CD56-NKG2C+, CD3+CD56+NKG2C+ and CD3+CD56+NKG2C- T cells supplied the TCR beta repertoires. Seropositivity for HCMV was found in seven of the eight sequenced donors, with one seronegative. Study results and limitations: The CD3+CD56-NKG2C+ fraction was also led by these clonotypes in a few donors. CD8+ T cells in six donors included dominant NKG2C+ clonotypes at about 1.0-7.0%.

TCRdb reprocessed the 5' RACE reads and reports one entry per CDR3 protein, with no DNA. This sample's table has a few hundred thousand distinct CDR3 sequences. About this clonotype itself: Its antigen is as yet unknown.

CDR3 length: 15 residues. CDR1 DFQATT and CDR2 SNEGSKA come from the germline V gene (reference sequence). The chain employs TRBV20-1 and TRBJ2-7; TCRdb's D call, TRBD1, is unchecked because there is no DNA. Sequenced material: blood T cells: a sorted CD56 or NKG2C T cell subset, CD4+ or CD8+ T cells, or bulk PBMC T cells (not recorded which). This TCR was recovered from a man aged 18-69 years in good health. The CDR3 loop is CSASQLPPAPYEQYF.